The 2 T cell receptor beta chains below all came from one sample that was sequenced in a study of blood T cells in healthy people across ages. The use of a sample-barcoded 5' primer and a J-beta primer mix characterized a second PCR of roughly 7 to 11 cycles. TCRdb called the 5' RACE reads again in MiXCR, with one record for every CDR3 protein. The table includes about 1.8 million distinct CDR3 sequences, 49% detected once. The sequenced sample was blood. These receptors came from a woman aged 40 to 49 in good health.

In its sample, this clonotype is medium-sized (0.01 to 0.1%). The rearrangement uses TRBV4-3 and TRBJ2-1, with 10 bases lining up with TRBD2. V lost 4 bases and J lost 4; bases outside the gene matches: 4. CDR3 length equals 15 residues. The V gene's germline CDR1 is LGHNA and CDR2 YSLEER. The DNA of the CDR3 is TGCGCCAGCAGCCCCGGGACTAGCGATTACAATGAGCAGTTCTTC. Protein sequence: CASSPGTSDYNEQFF.

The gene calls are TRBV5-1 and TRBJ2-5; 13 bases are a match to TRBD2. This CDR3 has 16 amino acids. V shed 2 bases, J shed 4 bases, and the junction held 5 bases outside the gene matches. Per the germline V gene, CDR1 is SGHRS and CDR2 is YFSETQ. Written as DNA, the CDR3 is TGCGCCAGCAGCTTTGGTCGACTAGCGGGGGGAGAGACCCAGTACTTC. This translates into CASSFGRLAGGETQYF.